The 11 T cell receptor beta chains below were found in one sample sequenced in a study of T cell responses to AZD1222 COVID-19 vaccine. Libraries were prepared by immunoSEQ multiplex PCR; TCRdb keeps only in-frame clonotypes and omits some of them. The top ten clones hold roughly 22% of a sample with tens of thousands of clones, approximately 80% of them seen once. Material: peripheral blood, obtained on day 0 of MenACWY control vaccination. The source of these receptors is an adult in good health.

This clone was seen only a few times. The chain uses TRBV7-2 and TRBJ2-1, with 12 bases fitting TRBD2. The CDR3 consists of 14 residues. The trim removed 5 bases at V and 8 bases at J, leaving 4 bases unmatched. Germline loops: CDR1 SGHTA, CDR2 FQGNSA. Written as DNA, the CDR3 is TGTGCCAGCAGCCTACTAGCGGGAGGCTATGAGCAGTTCTTC. This encodes CASSLLAGGYEQFF.

The V call is TRBV27, the J call TRBJ2-1; perhaps TRBD2 as D (5 bases). The germline CDR1 and CDR2 sequences are MNHEY and SMNVEV (reference sequence). The CDR3 runs 15 residues. Trimming left V 4 bases short and J 11 bases short, with 21 bases between. The DNA for the CDR3 is TGTGCCAGCAGTTCCCCCGATGGGAGAAGGCTGCAGCAGTTCTTC. Amino acids: CASSSPDGRRLQQFF.

The V and J genes are TRBV18 and TRBJ2-2; tentative D call: TRBD1 (6 bases). Between the trimmed V and J ends, which lost 4 bases and 4 bases, there was a span of 7 bases. Germline CDR1 is KGHSH and CDR2 is LQKENI. This CDR3 contains 13 residues. The CDR3 loop is CASSQGVTGELFF. The CDR3 nucleotides read TGTGCCAGCTCACAGGGGGTCACCGGGGAGCTGTTTTTT.

The chain's CDR3 is CASSLVTTTGELFF. The CDR3 DNA follows: TGCGCCAGCAGCTTGGTTACTACCACCGGGGAGCTGTTTTTT. The genes are TRBV5-1 and TRBJ2-2; the D is unclear. Trimming took off 0 bases at V and 4 bases at J, with 7 bases between the two ends. Germline lookup yields CDR1 SGHRS and CDR2 YFSETQ. This CDR3 contains 14 residues.

The rearrangement links TRBV30 to TRBJ1-4; TRBD1 might be the D (5 bases). The germline V gene encodes CDR1 GTSNPN and CDR2 SVGIG (reference sequence). The CDR3 runs to 15 residues. V gave up 2 bases and J gave up 7 bases, with 17 bases separating them. DNA for the CDR3: TGTGCCTGGAGTCTACGGGGGGGAAGCGGTGAAAAACTGTTTTTT. Protein product: CAWSLRGGSGEKLFF.

The gene calls are TRBV9 and TRBJ2-2, with TRBD2 identical over 14 bases. The CDR3 totals 20 residues. The germline gives CDR1 SGDLS, CDR2 YYNGEE. Trimming took 0 bases from V and 4 from J; bases not matched to a gene: 11. The CDR3 region has the DNA TGTGCCAGCAGCGTAGGACTAGCGGGAGGGGCCTCCCGAGGCACCGGGGAGCTGTTTTTT. Its protein is CASSVGLAGGASRGTGELFF.

This clone appeared a single time. This chain connects TRBV19 to TRBJ1-2; 7 bases fit TRBD1. J gave up 5 bases and V 5 bases, and 11 bases lay outside the gene matches. The CDR3 has 15 amino acids. Germline CDR1 is LNHDA and CDR2 is SQIVND (reference sequence). This CDR3 is CASSRTTGAGYGYTF. The CDR3 bases are TGTGCCAGTAGTCGGACAACAGGGGCGGGGTATGGCTACACCTTC.

J is TRBJ2-2 and V is TRBV7-9; D might be TRBD1 (5 bases). The V end lost 5 bases, the J end lost 10 bases, and 11 bases lay between the germline ends. The CDR3 runs to 12 residues. Per germline, CDR1 SEHNR and CDR2 FQNEAQ (reference sequence). For the CDR3, the DNA is TGTGCCAGCAGCCTCGGACACCAGGAGCTGTTTTTT. Its protein product is CASSLGHQELFF.

The chain couples TRBV28 to TRBJ2-3, with a weak D call TRBD1 (7 bases). CDR3 length: 15 amino acids. Germline CDR1 reads MDHEN; CDR2 reads SYDVKM. Trimming took off 3 bases at V and 7 bases at J, with 17 bases between the two ends. CDR3 protein: CASSFRQGGVYTQYF. CDR3 bases: TGTGCCAGCAGTTTCCGGCAGGGGGGCGTGTATACGCAGTATTTT.

The gene calls are TRBV28 and TRBJ2-5, with D perhaps TRBD1 (5 bases). CDR1 and CDR2 (germline): MDHEN, SYDVKM. V lost 4 bases, J lost 5 bases, and 14 bases lay in between. CDR3 length: 14 residues. CDR3 loop: CASSWSSGLETQYF. CDR3 in DNA: TGTGCCAGCAGTTGGTCCTCAGGGTTGGAGACCCAGTACTTC.

This chain links TRBV5-1 with TRBJ1-1; D remains ambiguous. The V gene's germline CDR1 is SGHRS and CDR2 YFSETQ. The CDR3 consists of 14 residues. The V end was cut by 6 bases, the J end by 1 base, with 13 bases between. The CDR3 loop reads CASKLGGENTEAFF. In nucleotides, the CDR3 is TGCGCCAGCAAGCTAGGTGGGGAGAACACTGAAGCTTTCTTT.